The T cell receptor beta chain described here comes from a study of blood T cell repertoires in COVID-19 (dated by TCRdb to the early 2020s). As for the study more broadly: The collaborator samples originated in the United States, Italy and Spain and spanned the acute and convalescent phases of COVID-19. The prospective study material was composed of cDNA or gDNA derived from T cells, B-cell-depleted T cells, or PBMCs. Deeply sampled blood TCRbeta repertoires from subjects exposed to, actively infected with, or recovered from COVID-19 were included in the dataset. The repertoires were released in a freely available public database intended as a resource for research on the immune response to SARS-CoV-2. The samples were drawn from two sources: the first 160 participants of the ongoing ImmuneRACE study, and 1,000 to 1,500 subjects contributed by 6 global collaborators. The sample metadata nearly always contained a de-identified subject ID, COVID-19 status, age in years and sex. HLA class I and class II types, where available, came from metadata supplied by the sample provider rather than from assay-based typing.

Points on this clone: Its antigen is unknown. The input lacks base qualities; no much larger clone sits a single base away.

Collaborating institutions collected whole blood in K2EDTA tubes following their own protocols. For TCRbeta analysis, collaborator samples were shipped as frozen whole blood, as isolated PBMCs, or as DNA extracted from either sample type. The CDR3, from cysteine to phenylalanine, totals 15 residues. The only DNA kept is the CDR3, 45 bases in frame from the first base. The germline V gene specifies LGHNA as CDR1 and YNFKEQ as CDR2. V lost 1 base and J lost 6 bases; the stretch between them is 13 bases long. Study-wide findings and limitations: The amount of clinical and demographic metadata varied by source and participant and was provided uncurated.

TCRbeta CDR3 regions were amplified from genomic DNA using the immunoSEQ Assay, a bias-controlled multiplex PCR. In the original analysis: Within the assay, amplification of reference gene primers was used to estimate how many nucleated cells each sample contained. Sequence reads were collapsed and filtered to measure the absolute abundance of every unique TCRbeta CDR3 rearrangement. For each sample, productive Simpson clonality was calculated as the square root of Simpson's diversity index across productive rearrangements. TCRdb limited this immuneACCESS table to in-frame rearrangements with V and J called. A share of clones is missing; checked studies link under half to unresolved V genes, and the rest is unexplained. Clone size and V and J calls were adopted from that table, with D and trimming inferred from the DNA. Here the sample has 130,000 to 150,000 clones; approximately 86% occur a single time. Together, the top ten hold less than 0.95% of the sample.

Recombination linked TRBV4-2 to TRBJ2-1; TRBD2 might be the D gene, on 5 matching bases. Sequencing was done on a sample of peripheral blood. The receptor comes from a woman aged 45-65 years with acute or convalescent COVID-19. The DNA sequence follows: TGTGCCAGCAGCCAAGGGGATCGGGATATCAATGAGCAGTTCTTC. Its amino acids are CASSQGDRDINEQFF.